Each of the 21 T cell receptor beta chains below was sequenced from the same sample in a study of shared clonotypes between healthy human individuals. Only in-frame clones appear in the TCRdb table, and some are missing; sequencing was by immunoSEQ multiplex PCR. The data contain over 2 million clones, about 90% of them seen just once; the ten biggest clones take up around 0.4%. Sequenced sample: naive CD4+ T cells from PBMCs. Noted subset: CD45RA+ positively selected. These receptors all come from a man aged 18 to 30 in good health. Some clones in this sample may be carry-over from other donors' samples.

V usage is TRBV28 and J usage is TRBJ1-4, with a tentative D call TRBD1 (5 bases). CDR3 length: 14 residues. V was clipped by 6 bases and J by 7 bases, with 15 bases between them. Germline V gene data show CDR1 as MDHEN and CDR2 as SYDVKM. CDR3 nucleotide sequence: TGTGCCAGCAGATCCAGGGACCGGGTTGAAAAACTGTTTTTT. This sequence encodes CASRSRDRVEKLFF. The full variable domain, completed using reference TRBV28 and TRBJ1-4, is DVKVTQSSRYLVKRTGEKVFLECVQDMDHENMFWYRQDPGLGLRLIYFSYDVKMKEKGDIPEGYSVSREKKERFSLILESASTNQTSMYLCASRSRDRVEKLFFGSGTQLSVL.

V usage is TRBV28 and J usage is TRBJ2-1; 7 bases map to TRBD1. Germline loops: CDR1 MDHEN, CDR2 SYDVKM. V was clipped by 7 bases and J by 8 bases; unmatched bases: 14. CDR3 length: 15 amino acids. As DNA, the CDR3 is TGTGCCAGCAAGTCTTTGGACCGCGACAGGGATGAGCAGTTCTTC. It translates to CASKSLDRDRDEQFF.

This clone appeared once. Within the sample, other DNA sequences also encode this same CDR3. The CDR3: CASSLLAGTYEQYF. The DNA for the CDR3 is TGCGCCAGCAGCTTACTAGCGGGGACCTACGAGCAGTACTTC. V gene TRBV5-1 combines with J gene TRBJ2-7; 10 bases are a match to TRBD2. V lost 2 bases to trimming and J lost 2 bases; unmatched junction nucleotides: 1. From germline, CDR1 is SGHRS and CDR2 YFSETQ. The CDR3 totals 14 residues.

The chain links TRBV2 to TRBJ1-5; TRBD1 aligns across 8 bases. The J segment lost 2 bases and the V segment lost 6 bases, leaving 6 bases of the junction unmatched. Germline lookup yields CDR1 SNHLY and CDR2 FYNNEI. There are 15 residues in the CDR3. The CDR3 is CASRVDRGGNQPQHF. The CDR3 DNA reads TGTGCCAGCAGGGTTGACAGGGGTGGCAATCAGCCCCAGCATTTT. Drawing the rest from reference TRBV2 and TRBJ1-5, the complete variable domain is EPEVTQTPSHQVTQMGQEVILRCVPISNHLYFYWYRQILGQKVEFLVSFYNNEISEKSEIFDDQFSVERPDGSNFTLKIRSTKLEDSAMYFCASRVDRGGNQPQHFGDGTRLSIL.

V and J are TRBV5-1 and TRBJ2-5; a possible D gene is TRBD1 (6 bases). The length of the CDR3 is 15 residues. V was shortened by 2 bases and J by 0 bases, with 11 bases between the two germline ends. Germline V gene data show CDR1 as SGHRS and CDR2 as YFSETQ. CDR3 in amino acids: CASSLPSGDQETQYF. In nucleotides, the CDR3 is TGCGCCAGCAGCTTACCCTCAGGGGACCAAGAGACCCAGTACTTC.

The rearrangement uses TRBV19 and TRBJ1-2, with unresolved D. Deletions cut 3 bases from V and 0 bases from J, with 14 bases between. The germline V gene has CDR1 LNHDA and CDR2 SQIVND (reference sequence). The CDR3 is 16 residues long. The CDR3 protein is CASSISRFPANYGYTF. The DNA of the CDR3 is TGTGCCAGTAGTATTTCCCGCTTCCCGGCTAACTATGGCTACACCTTC.

The chain recombines TRBV2 with TRBJ2-5, with TRBD1 identical over 8 bases. Germline V CDR1 and CDR2: SNHLY, FYNNEI. The CDR3 runs 14 residues. Unmatched junction bases numbered 5, after V lost 4 bases and J lost 4 bases. DNA for the CDR3: TGTGCCAGCAGTGCGGCGACAGGGGCAGAGACCCAGTACTTC. Amino acid sequence: CASSAATGAETQYF.

V and J are TRBV7-8 and TRBJ1-3; TRBD1 might be the D (5 bases). The CDR3 is 14 residues long. The germline V gene has CDR1 SGHVS and CDR2 FQNEAQ. V dropped 5 bases and J dropped 0 bases, with 8 bases sitting between them. The CDR3 reads CASSAGFSGNTIYF. In nucleotides, the CDR3 is TGTGCCAGCAGCGCAGGGTTCTCTGGAAACACCATATATTTT.

This chain uses TRBV11-3 with TRBJ2-1, with TRBD2 matching 12 bases. V lost 5 bases to trimming and J lost 5 bases; unmatched junction nucleotides: 4. In germline, CDR1 is SGHNT, CDR2 YENEEA. The CDR3 consists of 15 residues. The CDR3 loop is CASSPRTSGNNEQFF. Here the CDR3 DNA reads TGTGCCAGCAGCCCGCGGACTAGCGGGAACAATGAGCAGTTCTTC.

The V and J genes are TRBV5-1 and TRBJ2-4, with D uncertain. V lost 1 base to trimming and J lost 0 bases, with 11 bases between them. The CDR3 is made up of 16 amino acids. Per germline, CDR1 SGHRS and CDR2 YFSETQ. CDR3 loop: CASSLLAGLAKNIQYF. DNA for the CDR3: TGCGCCAGCAGCTTGTTGGCAGGCCTAGCCAAAAACATTCAGTACTTC.

The rearrangement uses TRBV7-9 and TRBJ1-1; 9 bases line up with TRBD1. The CDR3 spans 12 residues. V was pared by 5 bases and J by 10 bases, with 5 bases of the junction left unmatched. The V gene's germline CDR1 is SEHNR and CDR2 FQNEAQ (reference sequence). The CDR3 loop reads CASSAGQGVAFF. The CDR3, as DNA: TGTGCCAGCAGCGCGGGACAGGGAGTAGCTTTCTTT.

This clone was seen a single time. The chain employs TRBV7-2 and TRBJ2-2; D not certain. Germline assignment: CDR1 SGHTA and CDR2 FQGNSA. V lost 5 bases, J lost 1 base, and 17 bases lay in between. The CDR3 has 17 amino acids. CDR3 sequence (DNA): TGTGCCAGCAGCCATCCTATGGGCGGTAGGAACACCGGGGAGCTGTTTTTT. Its translation: CASSHPMGGRNTGELFF.

This chain joins TRBV6-1 and TRBJ1-1; D is unclear. Between the trimmed V and J ends, which lost 5 bases and 5 bases, there was a span of 18 bases. The CDR3 extends over 15 amino acids. Germline-derived CDR1 and CDR2 are MNHNS and SASEGT. Here the CDR3 reads CASSPRTSEETEAFF. CDR3 DNA: TGTGCCAGCAGTCCCCGGACGAGCGAGGAGACTGAAGCTTTCTTT.

This sequence joins TRBV9 and TRBJ2-3; 7 bases fit TRBD2. The CDR3 totals 14 residues. The germline CDR1 and CDR2 sequences are SGDLS and YYNGEE. The trim removed 7 bases at V and 2 bases at J, leaving 7 bases unmatched. The CDR3: CASGTISYTDTQYF. The CDR3 DNA reads TGTGCCAGCGGGACTATCTCCTACACAGATACGCAGTATTTT.

This clone was counted once. The CDR3 DNA follows: TGTGCCAGCAGCTTAACTAGCGGGACCCACAATGAGCAGTTCTTC. Amino acids: CASSLTSGTHNEQFF. The rearrangement uses TRBV11-2 and TRBJ2-1; 10 bases align to TRBD2. The CDR3 runs to 15 residues. The V gene end was trimmed by 2 bases and the J gene end by 5 bases; junction bases not matched to a gene: 3. Germline V lookup: CDR1 SGHAT, CDR2 FQNNGV.

The chain uses TRBV19 and TRBJ2-2; D may be TRBD2 (5 bases). CDR3 length equals 15 residues. CDR1 is LNHDA, CDR2 SQIVND, per germline (reference sequence). Trimming cost V 3 bases and J 5 bases, with 13 bases left between them. CDR3 sequence: CASSISSGLTGELFF. CDR3 coding DNA: TGTGCCAGTAGTATCTCCAGCGGTCTAACCGGGGAGCTGTTTTTT.

The gene calls are TRBV4-1 and TRBJ2-2; perhaps TRBD2 as D (6 bases). Germline-derived CDR1 and CDR2 are MGHRA and YSYEKL. The length of the CDR3 is 18 residues. Trimming removed 1 base at V and 0 bases at J, with 15 bases between. CDR3 nucleotides: TGCGCCAGCAGCCAAGTGCCAAGGAGGGCGGCGAACACCGGGGAGCTGTTTTTT. Encoded protein: CASSQVPRRAANTGELFF.

This sequence joins TRBV7-2 and TRBJ2-3; 7 positions agree with TRBD1. Trimming removed 5 bases from V and 2 bases from J; junction bases left unmatched: 4. Germline V gene data show CDR1 as SGHTA and CDR2 as FQGNSA. This CDR3 is 14 amino acids long. CDR3 residues: CASSPGQLTDTQYF. CDR3 DNA sequence: TGTGCCAGCAGCCCGGGACAGCTCACAGATACGCAGTATTTT.

V is TRBV5-1 and J is TRBJ2-3; 11 positions agree with TRBD1. The CDR3 covers 17 residues. In germline, CDR1 is SGHRS, CDR2 YFSETQ. The V segment lost 3 bases and the J segment 2 bases; nucleotides outside the gene matches: 8. The CDR3 is CASSSRTGGINTDTQYF. CDR3 DNA: TGCGCCAGCAGCTCACGGACAGGGGGCATCAACACAGATACGCAGTATTTT.

As concerns this clone: The sample holds other DNA sequences that translate to the same CDR3. The J gene is TRBJ1-2, the V gene TRBV20-1, with D unclear. The CDR3 length is 8 residues. CDR1 DFQATT and CDR2 SNEGSKA come from the germline V gene (reference sequence). Trimming removed 3 bases at V and 7 bases at J, with 0 bases between. CDR3 bases: TGCAGTGCTAGTGGCTACACCTTC. Its protein product is CSASGYTF.

The genes are TRBV11-3 and TRBJ2-7; 7 bases align to TRBD2. The CDR3 runs to 12 residues. Germline CDR1 is SGHNT and CDR2 is YENEEA. V lost 5 bases to trimming and J lost 6 bases; unmatched junction nucleotides: 4. This chain's CDR3 is CASSKGGSEQYF. In nucleotides, the CDR3 is TGTGCCAGCAGCAAGGGAGGGAGCGAGCAGTACTTC.